Listed below are T cell receptor beta chains from one sample, sequenced in a study of vaccination and CD4 T cells after COVID-19. Their antigens are not known. TCRdb ran MiXCR on the PCR reads and lists one entry per CDR3 protein. The table lists over 10,000 distinct CDR3 sequences, roughly 54% of them singletons, with about 15% in the top ten. The specimen was CD4+ T cells from blood, cultured in vitro. These receptors all come from a human donor who had recovered from COVID-19. Both conserved end residues are part of each CDR3. Fields, in order: clone size, D gene, V gene, J gene, CDR3 protein, CDR3 DNA. The D gene is left open where the match is weak. Not all rows give a size; the values are once, few, many and, for expanded clones, a class.

size: once; D: NA; V: TRBV12-3/TRBV12-4; J: TRBJ2-7; CDR3: CASSRQGGPYEQYF; DNA: TGTGCCAGCAGTAGACAGGGAGGGCCCTACGAGCAGTACTTC
size: few; D: TRBD2; V: TRBV10-3; J: TRBJ2-7; CDR3: CAITPGLAGGPAYF; DNA: TGTGCCATCACCCCGGGACTAGCGGGAGGGCCGGCGTACTTC
size: NA; D: TRBD2; V: TRBV18; J: TRBJ2-1; CDR3: CASSPAAGGLWYNEQFF; DNA: TGTGCCAGCTCACCAGCCGCGGGAGGGTTGTGGTACAATGAGCAGTTCTTC
size: NA; D: NA; V: TRBV14; J: TRBJ2-7; CDR3: CASSQDSGSGWTYEQYF; DNA: TGTGCCAGCAGCCAAGATTCCGGCTCGGGCTGGACCTACGAGCAGTACTTC
size: NA; D: NA; V: TRBV7-3; J: TRBJ2-5; CDR3: CASSLAGDETQYF; DNA: TGTGCCAGCAGCTTAGCAGGGGATGAGACCCAGTACTTC
size: NA; D: TRBD1; V: TRBV10-1; J: TRBJ2-7; CDR3: CASRGQGGVSEQYF; DNA: TGCGCCAGCAGGGGACAGGGAGGAGTGTCCGAGCAGTACTTC
size: NA; D: NA; V: TRBV7-2; J: TRBJ2-5; CDR3: CASSLAGTRQETQYF; DNA: TGTGCCAGCAGCTTAGCGGGGACTCGACAAGAGACCCAGTACTTC
size: NA; D: NA; V: TRBV20-1; J: TRBJ2-5; CDR3: CSARDPKYREETQYF; DNA: TGCAGTGCTAGAGACCCTAAGTACAGAGAAGAGACCCAGTACTTC
size: NA; D: NA; V: TRBV5-1; J: TRBJ2-7; CDR3: CASSLRAALYEQYF; DNA: TGCGCCAGCAGCTTGCGAGCGGCACTCTACGAGCAGTACTTC
size: NA; D: NA; V: TRBV7-2; J: TRBJ1-5; CDR3: CASSLDRNRMKPQHF; DNA: TGTGCCAGCAGCTTAGATCGGAACAGGATGAAGCCCCAGCATTTT
size: NA; D: NA; V: TRBV28; J: TRBJ1-4; CDR3: CASSTPTRYEKLFF; DNA: TGTGCCAGCAGTACCCCGACGCGCTATGAAAAACTGTTTTTT
size: NA; D: NA; V: TRBV6-2/TRBV6-3; J: TRBJ2-7; CDR3: CASRSVGGKQNYEQYF; DNA: TGTGCCTCTCGTTCGGTGGGAGGAAAACAGAACTACGAGCAGTACTTC
size: NA; D: NA; V: TRBV6-1; J: TRBJ2-7; CDR3: CASSEADSEPYEQYF; DNA: TGTGCCAGCAGTGAAGCCGACAGTGAGCCCTACGAGCAGTACTTC
size: few; D: NA; V: TRBV3-1; J: TRBJ2-5; CDR3: CASSQEPSQGTQYF; DNA: TGTGCCAGCAGCCAAGAACCTAGCCAAGGGACCCAGTACTTC
size: NA; D: TRBD1; V: TRBV2; J: TRBJ1-6; CDR3: CASRLGTENWSLHF; DNA: TGTGCCAGCAGACTCGGGACAGAGAATTGGTCCCTCCACTTT
size: NA; D: NA; V: TRBV6-5; J: TRBJ1-2; CDR3: CASSYSPGDRGYTF; DNA: TGTGCCAGCAGTTACTCGCCAGGGGACCGTGGCTACACCTTC
size: once; D: TRBD1; V: TRBV6-1; J: TRBJ2-3; CDR3: CASSATGGADTQYF; DNA: TGTGCCAGCAGTGCGACAGGGGGCGCGGATACGCAGTATTTT
size: NA; D: NA; V: TRBV5-1; J: TRBJ2-7; CDR3: CASSPNNQAYEQYF; DNA: TGCGCCAGCAGCCCAAACAACCAGGCCTACGAGCAGTACTTC
size: NA; D: NA; V: TRBV30; J: TRBJ1-1; CDR3: CAWSQGWTEAFF; DNA: TGTGCCTGGAGTCAGGGGTGGACTGAAGCTTTCTTT